This T cell receptor beta chain was captured by sequencing in a study of early T cells in non-severe SARS-CoV-2 infection (dated by TCRdb to about 2021). The study in broad terms: TCR sequencing used bulk RNA from unsorted whole blood, so alpha and beta chains could not be paired. The research as a whole found: Matching against VDJdb was skewed toward anti-spike CD8 responses, likely underestimated virus-specific expansions, and missed private and CD4 specificities.

From its cysteine to its phenylalanine, the CDR3 spans 14 amino acids. The DNA shown is the 42-base CDR3, in frame from base 1. The V and J ends are trimmed by 3 bases and 7 bases, leaving 10 bases between them. Based on the germline V gene, the CDR1 and CDR2 sequences are MRHNA and SNTAGT. The method behind the library was 5' RACE. Sequencer: NextSeq 500. In the TCR library protocol, unique molecular identifiers were attached to individual cDNA molecules to correct for PCR bias and sequencing error. Both TCR alpha and beta chains were sequenced, and tight co-correlation was observed between alpha and beta sequence abundances in each sample. The paper's data handling went like this. Decombinator V4 was used to annotate TCR sequences for V gene, J gene and CDR3. TCRs were defined as expanded if a significant change between any two time points was detected under a Poisson model with p below 0.0001. TCR abundances were normalised to the total number of TCRs sequenced per sample and were expressed as counts per million. MAIT TCRs were defined by TRAV1-2 paired with TRAJ12, TRAJ20 or TRAJ33, and iNKT TCRs by TRAV10 paired with TRAJ18. A search of VDJdb, accessed on 1 November 2021, was run for TCRs annotated to CMV, EBV and SARS-CoV-2, with TCRs annotated for multiple antigens excluded. The raw public reads went through TCRdb reprocessing: fastp at Q25, MiXCR clone calling, in-frame beta chains kept. Merged by CDR3 protein, the rows form single entries marked with the most common genes and DNA. None of the V and J calls come from the authors' own analysis; TCRdb made them. A total of tens of thousands of distinct CDR3 sequences appear in this sample, about 4.3% of them only once. Of the sample, approximately 5.2% falls within the top ten clones.

The study was a case-control design nested within a healthcare worker cohort in London, UK, with weekly nasopharyngeal swab PCR tests and blood sampling. Healthcare workers were recruited during the week of the UK lockdown, between 23 and 31 March 2020, and followed weekly for up to about 16 weeks. In this sample, this clonotype turned up many times. Its antigen specificity is not known. Qualities for individual bases were not recorded, and no much larger clone is one base off. The sequencing here drew on whole blood, taken at baseline. The TCR comes from an adult who was a healthcare worker with PCR-confirmed SARS-CoV-2 infection or an uninfected control (not recorded which). The receptor chain draws on TRBV6-4 and TRBJ1-6; no D gene call is confident. The nucleotide sequence reads as follows: TGTGCCAGCAGTGAAGAATACAGCAATTCACCCCTCCACTTT. Translated, this is CASSEEYSNSPLHF.